A single sample gave rise to the 20 T cell receptor beta chains below, sequenced in a study of early stage breast cancer tumors. Profiled with immunoSEQ multiplex PCR; TCRdb holds only in-frame clones, not every one. Here the sample spans fewer than 90,000 clones, 65% to 85% being singletons. Sequencing used blood. These receptors originate from a person aged 55 to 75 with breast cancer.

The chain has TRBV11-2 and TRBJ2-7, with unresolved D. Trimming left V 1 base short and J 2 bases short, with 9 bases between. Per the germline V gene, CDR1 is SGHAT and CDR2 is FQNNGV. CDR3 length: 14 residues. CDR3 amino acids: CASSLVGYAYEQYF. In DNA form, the CDR3 reads TGTGCCAGCAGCTTAGTAGGCTACGCCTACGAGCAGTACTTC.

A word on this clone: At one end the junction does not follow the germline gene, possibly because of a read error. Other DNA sequences in this sample translate to the same CDR3. The chain couples TRBV29-1 to TRBJ2-2, with TRBD2 matching over 9 bases. The CDR3 length is 16 residues. Germline CDR1 and CDR2: SQVTM and ANQGSEA. CDR3 sequence: CSVEAAGGFYTGELFF. The CDR3 DNA reads as TGCAGTGTTGAGGCAGCGGGAGGTTTCTACACCGGGGAGCTGTTTTTT.

The DNA for the CDR3 is TGTGCCAGCACCCTCCCGGGACAGAGGGGCGAGCAGTACTTC. It is translated as CASTLPGQRGEQYF. The chain recombines TRBV7-2 with TRBJ2-7, with 7 bases matching TRBD1. The V segment lost 7 bases and the J segment 6 bases; nucleotides outside the gene matches: 12. Germline V gene data show CDR1 as SGHTA and CDR2 as FQGNSA. The CDR3 has 14 amino acids.

A few counts support this clone. The rearrangement uses TRBV19 and TRBJ2-7; TRBD2 matches at 8 bases. Germline CDR1 reads LNHDA; CDR2 reads SQIVND (reference sequence). V gave up 5 bases and J gave up 3 bases; unmatched junction bases: 9. The CDR3 sequence is 15 residues long. The CDR3 region is CASSPLRGGGYEQYF. The DNA for the CDR3 is TGTGCCAGTAGTCCCCTCCGGGGGGGTGGCTACGAGCAGTACTTC.

The chain has TRBV7-3 and TRBJ2-7; the match to TRBD2 covers 12 bases. CDR3 length equals 19 residues. Germline V gene data show CDR1 as SGHTA and CDR2 as FQGTGA. V shed 5 bases and J 2 bases; nucleotides not matched to a gene: 16. The CDR3 protein is CASSATGGIGTSGPYEQYF. DNA for the CDR3: TGTGCCAGCAGCGCGACGGGTGGTATCGGGACTAGCGGGCCCTACGAGCAGTACTTC.

The chain links TRBV4-2 to TRBJ1-4; the D is unclear. The CDR3 consists of 12 residues. V shed 4 bases and J shed 8 bases, with 8 bases lying between them. Germline assignment: CDR1 LGHNA and CDR2 YNFKEQ. The CDR3 protein is CASSLSWEKLFF. CDR3 in DNA: TGTGCCAGCAGCCTTTCCTGGGAAAAACTGTTTTTT.

This chain links TRBV7-8 with TRBJ2-7; 9 bases are shared with TRBD2. The CDR3 has 14 residues. Germline V gene data show CDR1 as SGHVS and CDR2 as FQNEAQ. J lost 7 bases, V lost 1 base, and 5 bases had no gene match. CDR3 sequence reads: CASSLDRLAGEQYF. As DNA, the CDR3 is TGTGCCAGCAGCTTAGATAGGCTAGCGGGAGAGCAGTACTTC.

The V and J genes are TRBV2 and TRBJ2-1, with D possibly being TRBD2 (6 bases). V shed 8 bases and J shed 10 bases, with 15 bases lying between them. The CDR3 contains 12 residues. The germline V gene encodes CDR1 SNHLY and CDR2 FYNNEI. CDR3: CASSGVRGEQFF. CDR3 DNA sequence: TGTGCCAGCTCGGGAGTCCGCGGAGAGCAGTTCTTC. Full variable domain (outside the CDR3, taken from reference TRBV2 and TRBJ2-1): EPEVTQTPSHQVTQMGQEVILRCVPISNHLYFYWYRQILGQKVEFLVSFYNNEISEKSEIFDDQFSVERPDGSNFTLKIRSTKLEDSAMYFCASSGVRGEQFFGPGTRLTVL.

The V gene is TRBV25-1, the J gene TRBJ2-6, with D possibly being TRBD1 or TRBD2 (5 bases each). The length of the CDR3 is 15 residues. Per the germline V gene, CDR1 is MGHDK and CDR2 is SYGVNS. V lost 8 bases and J 4 bases, leaving 15 bases between the germline ends. DNA of the CDR3: TGTGCCAGCGCCCGGCAGTGGGACGGGGCCAACGTCCTGACTTTC. Protein product: CASARQWDGANVLTF.

DNA of the CDR3: TGTGCCTGGAGTGTAGAGGGGGACCAGTACTTC. Translating gives CAWSVEGDQYF. The V call is TRBV30, the J call TRBJ2-7; a weak D match, TRBD1 (6 bases). The CDR3 is made up of 11 amino acids. Germline V gene lookup returns CDR1 GTSNPN and CDR2 SVGIG (reference sequence). The V end was cut by 0 bases, the J end by 10 bases, with 10 bases between.

The chain recombines TRBV6-5 with TRBJ1-6, with 8 bases identical to TRBD1. This CDR3 has 15 amino acids. V shed 7 bases, J shed 4 bases, and the junction held 6 bases outside the gene matches. CDR1 is MNHEY, CDR2 SVGAGI, per germline. The CDR3 DNA reads as TGTGCCAGCACGAGGACAGGGATGTATAATTCACCCCTCCACTTT. Protein sequence: CASTRTGMYNSPLHF.

This clone appeared a few times. This chain connects TRBV4-2 to TRBJ1-2, with D unclear. Between the trimmed V and J ends, which lost 3 bases and 3 bases, there was a span of 14 bases. The CDR3 runs 15 residues. Germline CDR1 LGHNA, CDR2 YNFKEQ. CDR3 loop: CASSQNEGYYYGYTF. In nucleotides, the CDR3 is TGTGCCAGCAGCCAGAACGAGGGATACTACTATGGCTACACCTTC.

The chain recombines TRBV7-2 with TRBJ1-6; D remains ambiguous. Trimming took 2 bases from V and 7 from J, leaving 12 bases between them. Germline V gives CDR1 SGHTA, CDR2 FQGNSA. The CDR3 loop spans 15 amino acids. The CDR3 spells CASSLTFDGNSPLHF. The CDR3 DNA reads TGTGCCAGCAGCTTAACGTTCGACGGGAATTCACCCCTCCACTTT.

The V and J genes are TRBV2 and TRBJ1-1, with D perhaps TRBD1 (5 bases). The V gene lost 3 bases and the J gene lost 0 bases, with 8 bases spanning the gap. The V gene's germline CDR1 is SNHLY and CDR2 FYNNEI. This CDR3 is built from 14 residues. Here the CDR3 DNA reads TGTGCCAGCAGTGATGACAGCATGAACACTGAAGCTTTCTTT. Its protein product is CASSDDSMNTEAFF.

This chain links TRBV5-4 with TRBJ2-3; TRBD2 might be the D (7 bases). This CDR3 has 17 residues. The germline V and J ends were trimmed by 4 bases and 2 bases, with 20 bases remaining between them. The germline V gene has CDR1 SGHNT and CDR2 YYREEE (reference sequence). The CDR3 DNA reads TGTGCCAGCAGCCCGGGCGGGGGCGGGGAATACACAGATACGCAGTATTTT. This sequence encodes CASSPGGGGEYTDTQYF.

The V call is TRBV27, the J call TRBJ1-1, with 10 bases that match TRBD1. The V gene's germline CDR1 is MNHEY and CDR2 SMNVEV (reference sequence). With V trimmed by 3 bases and J by 4 bases, 2 bases remained unmatched. The CDR3 is made up of 14 amino acids. CDR3: CASSFGTGVTEAFF. In nucleotides, the CDR3 is TGTGCCAGCAGTTTTGGGACAGGGGTCACTGAAGCTTTCTTT.

The V call is TRBV5-4, the J call TRBJ2-3; 12 nucleotides align to TRBD2. This CDR3 comprises 15 residues. Germline trimming cut 0 bases from V and 4 bases from J; bases unmatched to any gene: 0. Per germline, CDR1 SGHNT and CDR2 YYREEE (reference sequence). DNA of the CDR3: TGTGCCAGCAGCTTGGCTAGCGGGAGGGCAGATACGCAGTATTTT. Translating it yields CASSLASGRADTQYF.

This chain uses TRBV5-1 with TRBJ2-1, with TRBD2 matching over 10 bases. CDR3 size: 16 residues. J was trimmed by 6 bases and V by 0 bases; bases with no gene match: 6. Per germline, CDR1 SGHRS and CDR2 YFSETQ. The CDR3 loop is CASSLVVSGGSNEQFF. The CDR3 bases are TGCGCCAGCAGCTTGGTGGTTAGCGGGGGGAGCAATGAGCAGTTCTTC.

This clone was observed once. The J gene is TRBJ2-2, the V gene TRBV6-1; 7 bases match TRBD1. V trimming: 7 bases; J trimming: 0 bases; junction bases outside the gene matches: 5. CDR3 length equals 15 residues. Germline V lookup: CDR1 MNHNS, CDR2 SASEGT. The CDR3 loop is CASKGQLANTGELFF. The CDR3 DNA is TGTGCCAGCAAGGGACAGCTCGCGAACACCGGGGAGCTGTTTTTT.

V is TRBV4-2 and J is TRBJ2-3; 10 bases fit TRBD1. There are 14 residues in the CDR3. V lost 4 bases, J lost 6 bases, and 4 bases stayed unmatched. Looked up from germline, CDR1 is LGHNA and CDR2 is YNFKEQ. For the CDR3, the DNA is TGTGCCAGCAGCCTAGGGACAGGGGTGGATACGCAGTATTTT. Translating it yields CASSLGTGVDTQYF.